The 19 T cell receptor beta chains below come from one sample, sequenced in a study of vaccination and CD4 T cells after COVID-19. No antigen has been assigned to these receptors. Documented treatment: roughly 11-day PBMC culture with coronavirus spike peptide pools or control peptides (ViraFEST assay). An Oncomine TCR Beta short-read assay was used to sequence the DNA from cultured CD4+ T cells. From the PCR reads, TCRdb called clonotypes with MiXCR, one entry per CDR3 protein. The sample contains some 12,000 distinct CDR3 sequences, approximately 65% of which appear only once. Sequencing was performed on CD4+ T cells from blood, cultured in vitro. The receptors here all came from a human donor who had recovered from COVID-19.

This rearrangement joins TRBV6-1 to TRBJ2-1, with 9 bases aligning to TRBD1. The CDR3 runs 16 residues. CDR1 is MNHNS and CDR2 is SASEGT in the germline V gene. Trimming took 5 bases from V and 3 from J; bases not matched to a gene: 8. The CDR3 bases are TGTGCCAGCAGTCAGGGACAGGGCCGATTCTACAATGAGCAGTTCTTC. Its protein is CASSQGQGRFYNEQFF.

The rearrangement uses TRBV20-1 and TRBJ2-7; D is ambiguous. CDR3 size: 11 residues. The V end lost 7 bases, the J end lost 2 bases, and 9 bases lay between the germline ends. CDR1 is DFQATT and CDR2 is SNEGSKA in the germline V gene (reference sequence). The CDR3 reads CSGAAPYEQYF. For the CDR3, the DNA is TGCAGTGGAGCCGCCCCCTACGAGCAGTACTTC.

This chain joins TRBV11-1 and TRBJ2-6, with 9 bases that match TRBD2. The CDR3 is 18 amino acids. After removal of 6 bases from V and 2 bases from J, the junction contained 11 bases not matched to a gene. Germline V gives CDR1 SGHAT, CDR2 FQDESV (reference sequence). CDR3 in DNA: TGTGCCAGCAGGCCCGGGGTAGCGGGAGCGACTGGGGCCAACGTCCTGACTTTC. As protein: CASRPGVAGATGANVLTF.

This chain joins TRBV30 and TRBJ2-6; D not resolved. The CDR3 loop spans 13 amino acids. The germline V gene encodes CDR1 GTSNPN and CDR2 SVGIG (reference sequence). Trimming took 3 bases from V and 3 from J, leaving 6 bases between them. The CDR3 DNA follows: TGTGCCTGGAGGACGAATGGGGCCAACGTCCTGACTTTC. Protein product: CAWRTNGANVLTF.

The rearrangement joins TRBV2 to TRBJ2-5; D perhaps matches TRBD1 (6 bases). The CDR3 has 15 residues. V was pared by 5 bases and J by 0 bases, with 13 bases between. Germline CDR1 SNHLY, CDR2 FYNNEI. The CDR3, as DNA: TGTGCCAGCAGTTGGGACCAGGGGTACCAAGAGACCCAGTACTTC. Protein sequence: CASSWDQGYQETQYF. The full variable domain, in which reference TRBV2 and TRBJ2-5 provide the parts outside the CDR3, is EPEVTQTPSHQVTQMGQEVILRCVPISNHLYFYWYRQILGQKVEFLVSFYNNEISEKSEIFDDQFSVERPDGSNFTLKIRSTKLEDSAMYFCASSWDQGYQETQYFGPGTRLLVL.

The gene calls are TRBV5-5 and TRBJ2-7; D may be TRBD1 (6 bases). The CDR3 contains 14 residues. Germline V gives CDR1 SGHKS, CDR2 YYEKEE (reference sequence). V was cut by 4 bases and J by 1 base, with 12 bases left in between. The chain's CDR3 is CASSPPDSSYEQYF. The CDR3 bases are TGTGCCAGCAGCCCCCCGGACAGTTCCTACGAGCAGTACTTC.

The V gene is TRBV28, the J gene TRBJ2-6, with D possibly being TRBD1 (7 bases). The CDR3 runs to 19 residues. Per the germline V gene, CDR1 is MDHEN and CDR2 is SYDVKM. The ends were cut back, 5 bases at V and 0 bases at J, with 20 bases in the middle. The CDR3 is CASSHYRGLTDSGANVLTF. CDR3 in DNA: TGTGCCAGCAGTCACTACAGGGGACTGACTGACTCTGGGGCCAACGTCCTGACTTTC.

The genes are TRBV6-5 and TRBJ1-1; D unresolved. The germline CDR1 and CDR2 sequences are MNHEY and SVGAGI. This CDR3 contains 16 residues. Trimming pared 0 bases from V and 4 bases from J, leaving 15 bases between. In nucleotides, the CDR3 is TGTGCCAGCAGTTACTCCGTTGTACGGACTAGCACTGAAGCTTTCTTT. Translation: CASSYSVVRTSTEAFF.

The chain links TRBV20-1 to TRBJ1-4; 10 nucleotides align to TRBD1. Per the germline V gene, CDR1 is DFQATT and CDR2 is SNEGSKA (reference sequence). The ends lost 1 base at V and 7 bases at J; junction bases unmatched: 3. This CDR3 is 14 amino acids long. DNA of the CDR3: TGCAGTGCTAGAGGAGACAGGGGGCTTGAAAAACTGTTTTTT. Protein product: CSARGDRGLEKLFF.

This chain uses TRBV6-5 with TRBJ1-6; perhaps TRBD1 as D (6 bases). In germline, CDR1 is MNHEY, CDR2 SVGAGI. V dropped 4 bases and J dropped 2 bases, with 9 bases sitting between them. This CDR3 region has 15 residues. Here the CDR3 DNA reads TGTGCCAGCAGTTGGGACAATCCCTATAATTCACCCCTCCACTTT. The encoded protein is CASSWDNPYNSPLHF.

This clonotype showed up just a few times. The CDR3 DNA reads as TGTGCCAGCAGCTTGTACAGCAATCAGCCCCAGCATTTT. It translates to CASSLYSNQPQHF. The chain joins TRBV5-8 to TRBJ1-5; D unclear. CDR1 is SGHTS and CDR2 is YDEGEE in the germline V gene. V lost 1 base and J lost 1, with 3 bases in between. The CDR3 loop spans 13 amino acids.

The chain couples TRBV20-1 to TRBJ1-2; 7 bases align to TRBD1. The CDR3 length is 13 residues. The J segment lost 4 bases and the V segment lost 5 bases, leaving 7 bases of the junction unmatched. Germline V gives CDR1 DFQATT, CDR2 SNEGSKA (reference sequence). The CDR3 nucleotides read TGCAGTGCTCCGGACAGGAGTACCTATGGCTACACCTTC. It encodes CSAPDRSTYGYTF.

This chain uses TRBV12-3 or TRBV12-4 with TRBJ2-1; TRBD2 aligns across 8 bases. This CDR3 is built from 15 residues. V trimming: 5 bases; J trimming: 6 bases; junction bases outside the gene matches: 9. The CDR3 spells CASSRASAGANEQFF. As DNA, the CDR3 is TGTGCCAGCAGTCGCGCGTCAGCGGGAGCCAATGAGCAGTTCTTC.

The chain carries TRBV11-1 and TRBJ2-3, with D possibly TRBD2 on 6 matching bases. Germline V gives CDR1 SGHAT, CDR2 FQDESV (reference sequence). The CDR3 runs 15 residues. V lost 3 bases, J lost 6 bases, and 16 bases lay in between. The CDR3 region has the DNA TGTGCCAGCAGCTTTGGGCGGGGAAGTTGGGATACGCAGTATTTT. It translates to CASSFGRGSWDTQYF.

This clonotype was recorded only once. The J gene is TRBJ2-1, the V gene TRBV11-3; D is possibly TRBD2 (5 bases). The V gene lost 2 bases and the J gene lost 6 bases, with 11 bases spanning the gap. The CDR3 is 14 amino acids. From germline, CDR1 is SGHNT and CDR2 YENEEA. CDR3 amino acids: CASSLSQGSNEQFF. The DNA of the CDR3 is TGTGCCAGCAGCTTATCACAAGGGAGCAATGAGCAGTTCTTC.

V gene TRBV10-3 combines with J gene TRBJ2-5, with D perhaps being TRBD1 or TRBD2 (5 bases each). Germline V lookup: CDR1 ENHRY, CDR2 SYGVKD. Between the trimmed V and J ends, which lost 10 bases and 5 bases, there was a span of 17 bases. This CDR3 spans 13 amino acids. The chain's CDR3 is CARWGRGLETQYF. CDR3 nucleotide sequence: TGTGCCAGGTGGGGGAGAGGTTTGGAGACCCAGTACTTC.

This clonotype was counted a single time. One end of the junction fails to match germline, which may point to a read error. J is TRBJ1-1 and V is TRBV2; weak D call: TRBD1 (5 bases). Germline CDR1 SNHLY, CDR2 FYNNEI. CDR3 length equals 15 residues. Here the CDR3 reads CAGSPLAGGNTEAFF. The CDR3 DNA follows: TGTGCCGGCAGTCCCTTGGCCGGGGGAAACACTGAAGCTTTCTTT.

Here the CDR3 DNA reads TGTGCCAGCAGCGGGGACAGGGGAACCTATGGCTACACCTTC. Translation gives CASSGDRGTYGYTF. This rearrangement joins TRBV5-4 to TRBJ1-2; 10 bases agree with TRBD1. The trim removed 4 bases at V and 4 bases at J, leaving 4 bases unmatched. The germline CDR1 and CDR2 sequences are SGHNT and YYREEE (reference sequence). CDR3 length equals 14 residues. Together with reference TRBV5-4 and TRBJ1-2, the CDR3 gives the full variable domain: ETGVTQSPTHLIKTRGQQVTLRCSSQSGHNTVSWYQQALGQGPQFIFQYYREEENGRGNFPPRFSGLQFPNYSSELNVNALELDDSALYLCASSGDRGTYGYTFGSGTRLTVV.

This CDR3 reads CASSLTRDAYNEQFF. In DNA, the CDR3 is TGTGCCAGCAGCTTGACTAGGGATGCCTACAATGAGCAGTTCTTC. The rearrangement joins TRBV7-3 to TRBJ2-1, with D perhaps TRBD2 (6 bases). Germline V gene data show CDR1 as SGHTA and CDR2 as FQGTGA. Deletions cut 3 bases from V and 2 bases from J, with 11 bases between. The CDR3 contains 15 residues.